The rows below give T cell receptor beta chains drawn from one sample of a study of blood T cell repertoires in COVID-19. This table comes from immunoSEQ multiplex PCR, and its TCRdb copy is limited to in-frame clones, with some not included. Here the sample spans approximately 360,000 clones, about 90% being singletons. Sequencing was performed on peripheral blood. These receptors all come from a man between 18 and 35 years old with active or convalescent COVID-19. The CDR3 runs from the conserved cysteine through the conserved F or W. The D gene is left open where the match is weak. Expanded clones are given a class, and other clones once, few, many or no size at all.

cdr3_aa cdr3_nt j_call d_call clone_size v_call
CASSFGSGYTF TGTGCCAGCAGTTTCGGGAGCGGCTACACCTTC TRBJ1-2 NA NA TRBV12-3/TRBV12-4
CATGFLTQYF TGTGCCACGGGATTTCTTACGCAGTATTTT TRBJ2-3 NA few TRBV19
CASSDGQGASPLHF TGTGCCAGCAGTGATGGACAGGGGGCTTCACCCCTCCACTTT TRBJ1-6 TRBD1 NA TRBV27
CASSQESAGVLANEKLFF TGCGCCAGCAGCCAAGAGAGTGCGGGGGTGTTGGCTAATGAAAAACTGTTTTTT TRBJ1-4 NA NA TRBV4-1
CAISSGLNTEAFF TGTGCCATCAGTAGTGGGCTGAACACTGAAGCTTTCTTT TRBJ1-1 NA NA TRBV10-3
CASSIRDRANTEAFF TGTGCCAGTAGTATTCGTGACAGGGCGAACACTGAAGCTTTCTTT TRBJ1-1 TRBD1 NA TRBV19
CASGEQGSTEAFF TGTGCCAGCGGGGAACAGGGTTCGACTGAAGCTTTCTTT TRBJ1-1 NA NA TRBV2
CASSPGHTYTQATQPQHF TGTGCCAGCAGCCCGGGACATACGTATACCCAGGCAACTCAGCCCCAGCATTTT TRBJ1-5 NA NA TRBV7-6
CSASPISNTGELFF TGCAGTGCTAGTCCCATAAGCAACACCGGGGAGCTGTTTTTT TRBJ2-2 NA NA TRBV20-1
CASSFSGTRAYF TGTGCCAGCAGCTTCTCCGGGACAAGAGCGTACTTC TRBJ2-5 NA NA TRBV7-9
CATSDPWTGKETQYF TGTGCCACCAGTGATCCCTGGACAGGGAAAGAGACCCAGTACTTC TRBJ2-5 TRBD1 NA TRBV24-1
CASSYSRQGPTEAFF TGTGCCAGCAGTTACTCAAGGCAGGGGCCCACTGAAGCTTTCTTT TRBJ1-1 NA NA TRBV6-5
CASSSGQVFGKAFF TGTGCCAGCAGCTCGGGACAGGTGTTCGGGAAAGCTTTCTTT TRBJ1-1 TRBD1 NA TRBV5-6
CASSLGRERGYTF TGTGCCAGCAGTTTAGGCAGGGAACGTGGCTACACCTTC TRBJ1-2 NA NA TRBV28
CASSPATADYNEQFF TGTGCCAGCAGCCCGGCTACTGCGGACTACAATGAGCAGTTCTTC TRBJ2-1 NA once TRBV28
CASRGTGGEKDTQYF TGTGCCAGCAGGGGGACAGGGGGCGAGAAAGATACGCAGTATTTT TRBJ2-3 TRBD1 NA TRBV6-5
CASTRPSYNEQFF TGTGCCAGCACCCGTCCCTCCTACAATGAGCAGTTCTTC TRBJ2-1 NA NA TRBV12-3/TRBV12-4
CASSQGAASYNEQFF TGTGCCAGCAGCCAGGGGGCGGCTTCCTACAATGAGCAGTTCTTC TRBJ2-1 TRBD1 once TRBV6-4
CASSTQEIETQYF TGTGCCAGCAGCACCCAGGAAATAGAGACCCAGTACTTC TRBJ2-5 NA NA TRBV11-3
CASSQVKGGAEAFF TGTGCCAGCAGCCAAGTTAAAGGGGGGGCTGAAGCTTTCTTT TRBJ1-1 NA few TRBV3-1/TRBV3-2
CASSWTSEKSYEQYF TGTGCCAGCAGTTGGACTAGCGAGAAATCCTACGAGCAGTACTTC TRBJ2-7 TRBD2 NA TRBV6-5
CATSSLGQGDEKLFF TGTGCCACCAGCAGCCTGGGACAGGGAGATGAAAAACTGTTTTTT TRBJ1-4 TRBD1 NA TRBV15
CSGRQGRSTEAFF TGCAGCGGCCGACAGGGACGAAGCACTGAAGCTTTCTTT TRBJ1-1 TRBD1 NA TRBV29-1
CASSQGGRAQSPLHF TGCGCCAGCAGCCAAGGAGGCAGGGCACAATCACCCCTCCACTTT TRBJ1-6 NA NA TRBV4-1
CASSPKYSQNIQYF TGTGCCAGCAGCCCCAAGTATAGCCAAAACATTCAGTACTTC TRBJ2-4 NA NA TRBV7-3
CASSWSGQSTDTQYF TGCGCCAGCAGCTGGTCGGGACAGAGCACAGATACGCAGTATTTT TRBJ2-3 TRBD1 NA TRBV5-1
CASSQDRDKDDEQFF TGTGCCAGCAGCCAAGACCGGGACAAGGACGATGAGCAGTTCTTC TRBJ2-1 NA NA TRBV7-9
CASSDRISGANVLTF TGTGCCAGCAGTGACAGAATCTCTGGGGCCAACGTCCTGACTTTC TRBJ2-6 NA NA TRBV2
CASSLVPSDEQYF TGTGCCAGCAGCTTAGTGCCTTCGGACGAGCAGTACTTC TRBJ2-7 NA NA TRBV7-2
CASSTGRRVSGNTIYF TGTGCCAGTAGTACTGGCCGCAGGGTCTCTGGAAACACCATATATTTT TRBJ1-3 NA NA TRBV19
CASRWGQGYEQYF TGTGCCAGCAGATGGGGACAGGGTTACGAGCAGTACTTC TRBJ2-7 TRBD1 NA TRBV27
CASSPNSGYNEKLFF TGTGCCAGCAGTCCGAATTCGGGTTACAATGAAAAACTGTTTTTT TRBJ1-4 NA NA TRBV28
CASSLVGQSSTNEKLFF TGTGCCAGCAGCTTAGTCGGACAGTCCTCAACTAATGAAAAACTGTTTTTT TRBJ1-4 NA once TRBV7-2
CASIPSGPNTGELFF TGTGCCAGTATCCCCAGCGGCCCAAACACCGGGGAGCTGTTTTTT TRBJ2-2 NA once TRBV19
CASRPGQSYEQYF TGTGCCAGCAGACCGGGACAGTCCTACGAGCAGTACTTC TRBJ2-7 TRBD1 NA TRBV7-9
CASSLRGAQEETQYF TGTGCCAGCAGCTTGCGGGGAGCACAAGAAGAGACCCAGTACTTC TRBJ2-5 NA NA TRBV11-1
CASSLIHGLAGGPREQFF TGTGCCAGCAGCTTAATTCATGGACTAGCGGGGGGTCCTCGTGAGCAGTTCTTC TRBJ2-1 TRBD2 NA TRBV7-2
CASSLTGRLNYGYTF TGTGCCAGCAGTTTGACAGGGCGCCTTAACTATGGCTACACCTTC TRBJ1-2 TRBD1 NA TRBV27
CASSPGQGAMRGYTF TGTGCCAGCAGTCCAGGACAGGGGGCGATGCGGGGCTACACCTTC TRBJ1-2 TRBD1 NA TRBV28
CASSLGQGRQETQYF TGTGCCAGCAGTTTGGGGCAGGGAAGACAAGAGACCCAGTACTTC TRBJ2-5 NA NA TRBV28
CASSLRGGLNYYGYTF TGTGCCAGCAGTTTACGGGGGGGGCTAAACTACTATGGCTACACCTTC TRBJ1-2 NA NA TRBV27
CASSDAGQGRRNEKLFF TGTGCCAGCAGCGACGCGGGACAGGGGCGAAGAAATGAAAAACTGTTTTTT TRBJ1-4 TRBD1 once TRBV3-1/TRBV3-2
CASSGQASYEQYF TGTGCCAGCTCGGGACAGGCTTCCTACGAGCAGTACTTC TRBJ2-7 TRBD1 NA TRBV7-9
CASSLRGSPYEQYF TGTGCCAGCAGCTTAAGGGGCAGTCCCTACGAGCAGTACTTC TRBJ2-7 NA NA TRBV7-2
CASSQGFTEAFF TGTGCCAGTAGTCAGGGGTTCACTGAAGCTTTCTTT TRBJ1-1 NA few TRBV19
CAWSVGNRGGQPQHF TGTGCCTGGAGTGTAGGGAACAGGGGAGGTCAGCCCCAGCATTTT TRBJ1-5 TRBD1 NA TRBV30
CASSPPQGSEKLFF TGTGCCAGCTCACCACCCCAGGGTAGTGAAAAACTGTTTTTT TRBJ1-4 NA NA TRBV18
CASSTTGVESPLHF TGTGCCAGCAGCACGACAGGGGTAGAGTCACCCCTCCACTTT TRBJ1-6 TRBD1 NA TRBV7-8
CASRPDINYGYTF TGTGCCAGTAGACCGGACATTAACTATGGCTACACCTTC TRBJ1-2 NA NA TRBV19
CASTSTGVNTEAFF TGTGCCAGTACCTCGACAGGGGTGAACACTGAAGCTTTCTTT TRBJ1-1 TRBD1 NA TRBV19
CASSITGGNTEAFF TGTGCCAGCAGTATAACAGGGGGGAACACTGAAGCTTTCTTT TRBJ1-1 TRBD1 NA TRBV13
CASSLSLASGELFF TGTGCCAGCAGTTTATCTTTGGCTAGCGGGGAGCTGTTTTTT TRBJ2-2 NA NA TRBV27
CASTSSGTNREQYF TGTGCCAGCACCTCATCCGGGACAAACCGCGAGCAGTACTTC TRBJ2-7 NA NA TRBV28
CASSIPGGLRGYTF TGTGCCAGTAGTATCCCAGGGGGCTTGCGGGGCTACACCTTC TRBJ1-2 TRBD1 NA TRBV19
CASSFARGGENTGELFF TGTGCCAGCAGCTTTGCCCGCGGGGGGGAGAACACCGGGGAGCTGTTTTTT TRBJ2-2 TRBD2 NA TRBV7-6
CASSSGQIYGYTF TGTGCCAGCAGTTCAGGACAGATCTATGGCTACACCTTC TRBJ1-2 NA NA TRBV28
CASSFRRAANTEAFF TGTGCCAGCAGCTTTAGGAGGGCGGCGAACACTGAAGCTTTCTTT TRBJ1-1 NA once TRBV7-2